The present T cell receptor beta chain was sequenced within a study of blood T cell repertoires in COVID-19 (dated by TCRdb to 2018 to 2020). Notes on the research overall: Samples from collaborators originated in the United States, Italy and Spain and spanned both the acute and convalescent phases of COVID-19. The prospective study material was composed of cDNA or gDNA derived from T cells, B-cell-depleted T cells, or PBMCs. Subjects who had been exposed to COVID-19, were actively infected with it, or had recovered from it provided the deeply sampled blood TCRbeta repertoires that made up the dataset. A freely available public database, intended as a resource for researchers studying the immune response to SARS-CoV-2, is where the repertoires were released. Samples came from the ongoing ImmuneRACE study (first 160 participants) plus 1,254 subjects from 6 global collaborators. Sample metadata almost always included a de-identified subject ID, COVID-19 status, age in years and sex. Where available, HLA class I and class II types were taken from metadata supplied by the sample provider and were not determined by assay-based typing.

Overall results and qualifications from the work: The quantity of clinical and demographic metadata differed by source and by participant and was supplied without curation.

Inclusive of the bounding cysteine and phenylalanine, the CDR3 is 15 residues long. Of the read, only the CDR3 DNA is kept; its 45 bases are in frame from base 1. V is pruned by 1 base and J by 8 bases, leaving 10 bases of the junction without a gene match. Reading the germline V gene (reference sequence) gives CDR1 LGHDT and CDR2 YNNKEL. Comments on this clone: The specificity of this receptor is unknown. No base quality information exists; no much larger clone differs at one position.

Whole blood was collected in K2EDTA tubes by collaborating institutions according to the institutions' own protocols. Collaborator samples were shipped for TCRbeta analysis as frozen whole blood, isolated PBMCs, or DNA extracted from either sample type. TCRbeta CDR3 regions were amplified from genomic DNA by means of the immunoSEQ Assay, a bias-controlled multiplex PCR. The published analysis was carried out like this. Nucleated cell counts per sample were estimated from amplification of reference gene primers within the assay. To quantify the absolute abundance of each unique TCRbeta CDR3 rearrangement, sequence reads were collapsed and filtered. For each sample, productive Simpson clonality was calculated by taking the square root of Simpson's diversity index across productive rearrangements. TCRdb re-hosts the immuneACCESS table, in-frame sequences only. Its copies lack some clones; in the studies checked, an unresolved V gene accounts for under half of them, and the cause for the rest is not known. That table supplies the V and J calls and clone size; D and trimming were determined from the DNA. This sample comprises roughly 93,000 clones, over 70% of them detected only once. The ten biggest clones cover around a tenth of the sample.

The TCR comes from a woman of 80 years or more with acute or convalescent COVID-19. The chain links TRBV3-1 (or the pseudogene TRBV3-2) with TRBJ1-2, with 7 bases in between that match TRBD1. The source material was peripheral blood. The DNA sequence is as follows: TGTGCCAGCAGCCAAGGATATAAGGGGGCAGGCGGCTACACCTTC. Its coded protein is CASSQGYKGAGGYTF.